This T cell receptor beta chain was sequenced during a study of shared clonotypes between healthy human individuals. Regarding the study as a whole: The rarefaction results pointed to incomplete sorted-subset sequencing despite large depth. Memory subsets generally showed lower estimated richness than naive subsets.

The method was immunoSEQ multiplex PCR; TCRdb's version includes in-frame clones alone and lacks a portion of them. The data show roughly 2.5 million clones, with more than 80% seen just once and 0.11% to 0.15% held by the top ten. The ends were cut back, 8 bases at V and 7 bases at J, with 24 bases in the middle. Germline V lookup: CDR1 MDHEN, CDR2 SYDVKM. The CDR3 is 16 residues long. Note on this clone: As yet, its antigen is unknown.

Sequencing was performed on naive CD4+ T cells sorted from blood. This sample's subset: CD45RA+ positively selected. The chain links TRBV28 to TRBJ1-5, with D tentatively TRBD1 (6 bases). The source of this sequence is a man aged 18 to 29 in good health. As DNA, the CDR3 is TGTGCCAGCGTCAAGGAAAAAGGGGTAACAGGGCAGCCCCAGCATTTT. This translates into CASVKEKGVTGQPQHF.